This TCR beta chain was profiled in a study of CD8+ T cells in alopecia areata (dated by TCRdb to the late 2010s). Looking at the study overall: Treated patients were enrolled in an open-label pilot trial of oral tofacitinib, 5 to 10 mg twice daily, for moderate-to-severe alopecia areata. Tofacitinib was administered for 6 to 18 months, and 6 months of follow-up off drug were then conducted to assess delayed response and recurrence. Scalp clonality was compared among normal scalp (n=4), patchy alopecia areata scalp (n=8), and alopecia totalis/universalis scalp (n=8). In treated patients, disease severity was measured using the SALT score, which gives the percentage of scalp surface area affected. Patients on tofacitinib were biopsied at baseline and after 4 and 24 weeks of treatment, and several of the patients also had a later scalp biopsy. High-throughput TCRbeta sequencing was used to examine T cell clonal expansion in alopecia areata in both the C3H/HeJ mouse model and human patients. Scalp tissue and sorted CD4+ and CD8+ peripheral blood T cells from patchy and totalis/universalis alopecia areata patients and from healthy controls were covered by human TCRbeta sequencing. RNA was extracted with the PAXgene miRNA kit for fixed scalp, the miRNeasy kit for PBMCs, and the RNeasy kit for mouse skin. TCRbeta CDR3 regions were amplified by immunoSEQ multiplex PCR with 35 Vbeta forward and 13 Jbeta reverse primers.

The treatment or condition tag for this specimen amounts to: oral pan-JAK inhibitor, 5-10 mg twice daily. Lesional scalp punch biopsies and peripheral blood were obtained from alopecia areata patients. PBMCs were isolated by density centrifugation and stained for CD3, CD4 and CD8, after which CD4+ and CD8+ T cells were sorted on a FACSAria. The method was the immunoSEQ multiplex PCR assay. For TCR sequencing, RNA was extracted from every sample and reverse transcribed into cDNA to serve as template. First-strand cDNA was synthesized with SuperScript III using a 2:1 mix of oligo-dT and random hexamers. A synthetic immune receptor repertoire was used to assess amplification bias, and residual bias was removed computationally. On the study's bioinformatics: After raw reads were preprocessed to remove errors, the CDR3 was defined following IMGT conventions as running from the conserved cysteine to phenylalanine. Clonality was computed by normalizing Shannon entropy by log2 of the number of productive unique TCRs and subtracting the result from 1. CD4 or CD8 identity of scalp clones was inferred by cross-referencing scalp TCRbeta sequences with sorted blood CD4 and CD8 repertoires. The table comes from immuneACCESS by way of TCRdb, which keeps in-frame sequences with V and J called. Part of the clones is missing from these tables; in studies checked, under half for an unresolved V gene and the rest for unknown reasons. That table is the source of V, J and clone size, and D and trimming were worked out from the DNA. In all, the sample holds 150,000 to 200,000 clones, and under 80% of those were seen once. The ten largest clonotypes hold approximately 1.4% of the sample.

Study-level results and caveats: Because the treated cohort was small and had just a single nonresponder, larger studies are needed to establish links between baseline CD8+ expansion and response. Shared TCR sequences between patients were less evident than in mice, which may be partly attributable to HLA diversity in the patient population. During tofacitinib treatment, many expanded lesional clones remained in scalp and blood, and this persistence may partly explain relapse after treatment is stopped. Unlike mouse skin, which is dominated by gammadelta T cells, normal human skin has resident alphabeta T cells that are also sequenced, and this complicates analysis of the scalp TCR repertoire. Tofacitinib significantly lowered scalp clonality and the number of expanded CD8+ clones among the top 100 scalp clones. Higher clonality and more expanded CD8+ clones were observed in lesional scalp than in normal scalp, particularly in alopecia totalis/universalis, a finding suggestive of antigenic drive.

This clone was counted only a few times. This receptor's antigen is unknown. One base away there is no much larger clone; base qualities are not given. Sequenced material: CD4+ T cells sorted from blood, taken between weeks 47 and 50, from a patient treated with tofacitinib. This receptor was identified in a human donor with alopecia areata.

DNA sequence: TGCAGCGTTGAAGGTCTGCATAGCGAGCAGTACTTC. This yields the protein CSVEGLHSEQYF. The V gene is TRBV29-1 and the J gene is TRBJ2-7; no D segment can be confidently identified. The CDR3 covers 12 residues, taking in both the cysteine and the phenylalanine. Here the CDR3 DNA is all that survives: 36 bases in frame from base 1. V and J lose 1 base and 6 bases, and a span of 10 bases separates them. CDR1 and CDR2 (SQVTM, ANQGSEA) derive from the germline V gene.